One and the same sample provided the 18 T cell receptor beta chains below, sequenced in a study of radiotherapy plus CTLA-4 blockade in lung cancer. Assay used: immunoSEQ multiplex PCR; TCRdb lists only in-frame clones, some missing. The data contain about 86,000 clones, around 83% of them seen just once; the ten biggest clones take up 0.82%. This specimen consisted of peripheral blood, obtained from a patient treated with radiotherapy plus ipilimumab. These receptors were taken from a human donor with non-small cell lung cancer who had stable disease on radiotherapy plus ipilimumab.

The chain combines TRBV28 with TRBJ1-6; D gene unclear. The germline CDR1 and CDR2 sequences are MDHEN and SYDVKM. The CDR3 covers 14 residues. The germline V and J ends were trimmed by 6 bases and 14 bases, with 20 bases remaining between them. CDR3 sequence reads: CASSTPQEVGTLHF. The CDR3 coding sequence is TGTGCCAGCAGCACCCCCCAGGAGGTGGGGACCCTCCACTTT.

This clone was recorded only once. This chain uses TRBV27 with TRBJ2-5; 9 bases are a match to TRBD2. Germline CDR1 is MNHEY and CDR2 is SMNVEV (reference sequence). This CDR3 has 14 amino acids. Germline trimming cut 5 bases from V and 3 bases from J; bases unmatched to any gene: 4. CDR3 amino acids: CASSIAGEKETQYF. The CDR3 nucleotides read TGTGCCAGCAGTATAGCGGGGGAAAAAGAGACCCAGTACTTC.

This rearrangement joins TRBV11-2 to TRBJ2-7; tentatively, D is TRBD2 (5 bases). Trimming shortened V by 5 bases and J by 0 bases, and 11 bases separated the two germline ends. This CDR3 is built from 14 residues. Looked up from germline, CDR1 is SGHAT and CDR2 is FQNNGV. The CDR3 reads CASSTLRGSYEQYF. CDR3 nucleotide sequence: TGTGCCAGCAGCACCCTTCGGGGCTCCTACGAGCAGTACTTC. Full variable domain (rest looked up from reference TRBV11-2 and TRBJ2-7): EAGVAQSPRYKIIEKRQSVAFWCNPISGHATLYWYQQILGQGPKLLIQFQNNGVVDDSQLPKDRFSAERLKGVDSTLKIQPAKLEDSAVYLCASSTLRGSYEQYFGPGTRLTVT.

V gene TRBV5-1 combines with J gene TRBJ2-3; D might be TRBD2 (5 bases). The CDR3 covers 14 residues. The germline gives CDR1 SGHRS, CDR2 YFSETQ. V was shortened by 4 bases and J by 2 bases, with 11 bases between the two germline ends. As DNA, the CDR3 is TGCGCCAGCAGCCGGGGTGACCTCACAGATACGCAGTATTTT. Residues: CASSRGDLTDTQYF.

The V gene is TRBV28, the J gene TRBJ1-5; 8 bases fit TRBD1. Trimming at V came to 8 bases and at J to 0 bases, leaving 3 bases not matched to a gene. The CDR3 is 14 amino acids. Looked up from germline, CDR1 is MDHEN and CDR2 is SYDVKM. CDR3 protein: CASRTGGSNQPQHF. CDR3 sequence (DNA): TGTGCCAGCCGTACAGGGGGTAGCAATCAGCCCCAGCATTTT. The full variable domain, in which reference TRBV28 and TRBJ1-5 provide the parts outside the CDR3, is DVKVTQSSRYLVKRTGEKVFLECVQDMDHENMFWYRQDPGLGLRLIYFSYDVKMKEKGDIPEGYSVSREKKERFSLILESASTNQTSMYLCASRTGGSNQPQHFGDGTRLSIL.

This clone was recorded only once. This sequence joins TRBV28 and TRBJ2-7; no reliable D call. V was pared by 6 bases and J by 2 bases, with 17 bases between. CDR3 length equals 15 residues. Per the germline V gene, CDR1 is MDHEN and CDR2 is SYDVKM. The chain's CDR3 is CASSPPLARTYEQYF. The CDR3 bases are TGTGCCAGCAGCCCCCCACTGGCCCGGACCTACGAGCAGTACTTC.

This chain joins TRBV7-6 and TRBJ1-4; the match to TRBD1 covers 10 bases. The CDR3 covers 15 residues. The junction had 2 bases not matched to a gene; V was cut back by 3 bases and J by 4 bases. Germline CDR1 SGHVS, CDR2 FNYEAQ. The CDR3 region is CASSLGTGVNEKLFF. The DNA of the CDR3 is TGTGCCAGCAGCTTGGGGACAGGGGTTAATGAAAAACTGTTTTTT.

This chain uses TRBV14 with TRBJ2-1; D is unresolved. V was pared by 4 bases and J by 5 bases, with 3 bases between. CDR1 is SGHDN, CDR2 FVKESK, per germline. This CDR3 is built from 11 residues. CDR3 sequence (DNA): TGTGCCAGCAGCCTCCACAATGAGCAGTTCTTC. Its translation: CASSLHNEQFF.

V gene TRBV28 combines with J gene TRBJ1-2; D is perhaps TRBD1 (5 bases). Trimming took off 1 base at V and 8 bases at J, with 11 bases between the two ends. Per the germline V gene, CDR1 is MDHEN and CDR2 is SYDVKM. The CDR3 is 13 residues long. CDR3 in DNA: TGTGCCAGCAGTTTATTAGGGGTAGGCGGCTACACCTTC. As protein: CASSLLGVGGYTF.

This clone was seen a few times. CDR3 bases: TGTGCCAGTAGTATGGGGGACCCCGGGGGACGTCAGCCCCAGCATTTT. Translating it yields CASSMGDPGGRQPQHF. This chain links TRBV19 with TRBJ1-5; a possible D gene is TRBD1 (5 bases). This CDR3 is 16 amino acids long. Germline lookup yields CDR1 LNHDA and CDR2 SQIVND (reference sequence). Trimming took 3 bases from V and 6 from J, leaving 18 bases between them.

V gene TRBV14 combines with J gene TRBJ1-4, with D unclear. CDR3 length: 16 amino acids. The germline gives CDR1 SGHDN, CDR2 FVKESK. Deletions cut 4 bases from V and 7 bases from J, with 19 bases between. The CDR3 spells CASSPRRSGVGEKLFF. The CDR3 DNA reads as TGTGCCAGCAGCCCACGACGGTCCGGGGTGGGTGAAAAACTGTTTTTT.

This clone was found a few times. The rearrangement links TRBV7-9 to TRBJ2-3; 8 bases are a match to TRBD2. The CDR3 totals 15 residues. Per the germline V gene, CDR1 is SEHNR and CDR2 is FQNEAQ (reference sequence). Germline trimming cut 6 bases from V and 2 bases from J; bases unmatched to any gene: 7. DNA for the CDR3: TGTGCCAGCAGAGGGGGACTAGTTCCCACAGATACGCAGTATTTT. It encodes CASRGGLVPTDTQYF. Looking up the rest from reference TRBV7-9 and TRBJ2-3 gives the full variable domain: DTGVSQNPRHKITKRGQNVTFRCDPISEHNRLYWYRQTLGQGPEFLTYFQNEAQLEKSRLLSDRFSAERPKGSFSTLEIQRTEQGDSAMYLCASRGGLVPTDTQYFGPGTRLTVL.

The J gene is TRBJ2-4, the V gene TRBV28; D is perhaps TRBD2 (6 bases). Germline loops: CDR1 MDHEN, CDR2 SYDVKM. The CDR3 length is 16 residues. V gave up 10 bases and J gave up 0 bases, with 19 bases separating them. The CDR3 nucleotides read TGTGCCACTATGAGTGCGGGAACCGTAGCCAAAAACATTCAGTACTTC. Encoded protein: CATMSAGTVAKNIQYF. Drawing the rest from reference TRBV28 and TRBJ2-4, the complete variable domain is DVKVTQSSRYLVKRTGEKVFLECVQDMDHENMFWYRQDPGLGLRLIYFSYDVKMKEKGDIPEGYSVSREKKERFSLILESASTNQTSMYLCATMSAGTVAKNIQYFGAGTRLSVL.

The count of this clone is one. The V and J genes are TRBV5-5 and TRBJ1-2; TRBD1 matches 7 bases. Per the germline V gene, CDR1 is SGHKS and CDR2 is YYEKEE (reference sequence). V gave up 5 bases and J gave up 8 bases; unmatched junction bases: 12. The CDR3 extends over 14 amino acids. CDR3 DNA sequence: TGTGCCAGCAGATTGCTAGTACAGACAGGGGGCTACACCTTC. Translation: CASRLLVQTGGYTF.

V usage is TRBV2 and J usage is TRBJ2-1; 8 nucleotides align to TRBD2. V lost 5 bases and J lost 6; bases outside the gene matches: 6. This CDR3 region has 14 residues. Germline V CDR1 and CDR2: SNHLY, FYNNEI. CDR3 in DNA: TGTGCCAGCAGTCTCGGACTAGCACGCAATGAGCAGTTCTTC. This codes for CASSLGLARNEQFF.

The V call is TRBV5-8, the J call TRBJ2-3; 7 bases fit TRBD1. Looked up from germline, CDR1 is SGHTS and CDR2 is YDEGEE. The length of the CDR3 is 15 residues. V shed 3 bases and J 3 bases; nucleotides not matched to a gene: 7. CDR3: CASSSNYRGTDTQYF. The CDR3 DNA follows: TGTGCCAGCAGCTCGAATTACAGGGGAACAGATACGCAGTATTTT.

The chain couples TRBV29-1 to TRBJ2-7; 8 bases are shared with TRBD2. With V trimmed by 6 bases and J by 3 bases, 7 bases remained unmatched. Germline V lookup: CDR1 SQVTM, CDR2 ANQGSEA. CDR3 length: 13 amino acids. The CDR3 DNA follows: TGCAGCGTGAGACTAGCGTCCCTCTACGAGCAGTACTTC. Amino acids: CSVRLASLYEQYF.

This rearrangement joins TRBV30 to TRBJ2-7; D is tentatively TRBD1 or TRBD2 (5 bases each). This CDR3 contains 14 residues. The V end was cut by 0 bases, the J end by 2 bases, with 11 bases between. Per germline, CDR1 GTSNPN and CDR2 SVGIG (reference sequence). The CDR3 DNA is TGTGCCTGGAGTGTACTAGGGGCCACCTACGAGCAGTACTTC. It is translated as CAWSVLGATYEQYF.